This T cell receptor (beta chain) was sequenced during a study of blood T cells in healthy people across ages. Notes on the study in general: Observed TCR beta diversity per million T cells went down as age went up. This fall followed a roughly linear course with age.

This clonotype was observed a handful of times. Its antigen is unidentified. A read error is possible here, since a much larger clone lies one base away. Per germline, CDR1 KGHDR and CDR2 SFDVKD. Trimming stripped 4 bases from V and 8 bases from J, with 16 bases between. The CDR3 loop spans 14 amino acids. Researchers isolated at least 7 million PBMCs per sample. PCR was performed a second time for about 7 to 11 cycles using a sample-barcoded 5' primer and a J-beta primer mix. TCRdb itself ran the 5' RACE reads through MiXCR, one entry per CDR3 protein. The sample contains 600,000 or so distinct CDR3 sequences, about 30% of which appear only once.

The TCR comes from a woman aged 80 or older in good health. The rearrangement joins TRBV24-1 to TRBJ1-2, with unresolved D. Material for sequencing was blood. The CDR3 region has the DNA TGTGCCACCAGTGAGCTGAGTTCGGTTGACGGCTACACCTTC. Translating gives CATSELSSVDGYTF.